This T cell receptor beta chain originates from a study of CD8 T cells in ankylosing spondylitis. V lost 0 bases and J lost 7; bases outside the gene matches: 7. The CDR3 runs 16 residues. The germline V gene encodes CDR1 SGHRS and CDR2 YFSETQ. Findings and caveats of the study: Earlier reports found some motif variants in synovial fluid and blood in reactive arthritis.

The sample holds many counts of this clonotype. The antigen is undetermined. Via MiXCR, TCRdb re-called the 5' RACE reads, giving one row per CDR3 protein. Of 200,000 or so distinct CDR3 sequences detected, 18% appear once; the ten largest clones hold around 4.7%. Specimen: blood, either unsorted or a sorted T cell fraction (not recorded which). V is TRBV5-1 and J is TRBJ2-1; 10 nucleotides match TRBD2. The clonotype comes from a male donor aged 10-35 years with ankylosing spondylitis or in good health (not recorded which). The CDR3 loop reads CASSLVLAGANNEQFF. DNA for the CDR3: TGCGCCAGCAGCTTGGTCCTAGCGGGAGCGAATAATGAGCAGTTCTTC.